The source of this T cell receptor (beta chain) is a study of graft-versus-host responses after intestinal transplantation. CDR3 size: 14 residues. Germline V gene lookup returns CDR1 SGDLS and CDR2 YYNGEE. V lost 3 bases to trimming and J lost 8 bases, with 12 bases between them. The table came from immunoSEQ multiplex PCR; TCRdb's copy has only in-frame clones and leaves some out. The sample records some 140,000 clones, around 90% being singletons. On this clone: Its specificity is unknown.

Study results and limitations: Recipient marrow showed GvH clones, some seen first in ileum or blood.

The TCR originated in a human donor who received an intestinal transplant. The starting material was unstimulated CD4+ T cells sorted from spleen or lymph node cells, obtained before intestinal transplant. The chain links TRBV9 to TRBJ1-6; maybe TRBD1 (5 bases). CDR3 sequence: CASSAGGWYSPLHF. The CDR3 region has the DNA TGTGCCAGCAGCGCCGGGGGATGGTATTCACCCCTCCACTTT. Full variable domain (rest looked up from reference TRBV9 and TRBJ1-6): DSGVTQTPKHLITATGQRVTLRCSPRSGDLSVYWYQQSLDQGLQFLIQYYNGEERAKGNILERFSAQQFPDLHSELNLSSLELGDSALYFCASSAGGWYSPLHFGNGTRLTVT.